The clone carrying this T cell receptor beta chain showed up many times. Antigen: not known. Germline assignment: CDR1 SGHNT and CDR2 YENEEA. Trimming left V 2 bases short and J 1 base short, with 9 bases between. The CDR3 has 14 residues. The sample originates from a study of early T cells in non-severe SARS-CoV-2 infection. Turning to the study itself: Sequencing used unsorted whole-blood bulk RNA, so chains lack pairing.

Each cDNA molecule carried a unique molecular identifier. TCRdb redid the calling of the 5' RACE reads with MiXCR, one entry per CDR3 protein. Of around 64,000 distinct CDR3 sequences listed, around 11% are singletons. Findings and limits, study-wide: Matching with VDJdb favored anti-spike CD8 responses (missing private and CD4 specificities).

The sequence came from an adult who was a healthcare worker with PCR-confirmed SARS-CoV-2 infection or an uninfected control (not recorded which). This chain joins TRBV11-3 and TRBJ2-7, with no clear D. Sequencing was performed on whole blood. In DNA, the CDR3 is TGTGCCAGCAGCTTAATGCGGAAATCCTACGAGCAGTACTTC. This gives the protein CASSLMRKSYEQYF.